The rows below give T cell receptor beta chains drawn from one sample of a study of cytomegalovirus exposure and HLA in healthy donors. The assay was immunoSEQ multiplex PCR, and TCRdb's table has in-frame clones only and misses some. Among about 74,000 clones listed, approximately 95% were seen once. Sequencing was carried out using PBMCs. The receptors shown here come from a young man in good health and CMV-seropositive. CDR3s include the opening cysteine and the closing phenylalanine or tryptophan. The order of the fields is CDR3 DNA, CDR3 protein, D gene, V gene, clone size, J gene. A D gene is named only where the DNA matches it firmly. Some rows mark clone size as missing; the rest say once, few, many or name a class of expanded clone.

CDR3nt: TGTGCCATCACTGGGGGGGGACTAGCGGACAATGAGCAGTTCTTC; CDR3aa: CAITGGGLADNEQFF; d_gene: TRBD2; v_gene: TRBV10-3; abundance: .; j_gene: TRBJ2-1
CDR3nt: TGCAGTGCTAGAGCGGGGGAGACCCAGTACTTC; CDR3aa: CSARAGETQYF; d_gene: .; v_gene: TRBV20-1; abundance: .; j_gene: TRBJ2-5
CDR3nt: TGTGCCAGCAGCACTAGTTCGGCCTATGAAAAACTGTTTTTT; CDR3aa: CASSTSSAYEKLFF; d_gene: .; v_gene: TRBV11-2; abundance: .; j_gene: TRBJ1-4
CDR3nt: TGTGCCAGCAGCGCCACCGACAGATGGCAAGGCTACACCTTC; CDR3aa: CASSATDRWQGYTF; d_gene: .; v_gene: TRBV9; abundance: .; j_gene: TRBJ1-2
CDR3nt: TGTGCCAGCAGGTCAGGGACAGGGCGCGCTGAAGCTTTCTTT; CDR3aa: CASRSGTGRAEAFF; d_gene: TRBD1; v_gene: TRBV6-6; abundance: .; j_gene: TRBJ1-1
CDR3nt: TGTGCCAGCAGCTTGTACAGGGCTAGGGATCAGCCCCAGCATTTT; CDR3aa: CASSLYRARDQPQHF; d_gene: .; v_gene: TRBV5-5; abundance: once; j_gene: TRBJ1-5
CDR3nt: TGTGCCAGTAGTATACGGGGTAGAACTAATGAAAAACTGTTTTTT; CDR3aa: CASSIRGRTNEKLFF; d_gene: .; v_gene: TRBV19; abundance: .; j_gene: TRBJ1-4
CDR3nt: TGTGCCAGCTTAGTCACAGGGACGGGTGAGCAGTTCTTC; CDR3aa: CASLVTGTGEQFF; d_gene: .; v_gene: TRBV28; abundance: .; j_gene: TRBJ2-1
CDR3nt: TGCAGCGCATCCCAGGGGTCCAGCTACAATGAGCAGTTCTTC; CDR3aa: CSASQGSSYNEQFF; d_gene: .; v_gene: TRBV29-1; abundance: .; j_gene: TRBJ2-1
CDR3nt: TGTGCCAGCACTGTCGGGGGTCCCACGGATACGCAGTATTTT; CDR3aa: CASTVGGPTDTQYF; d_gene: .; v_gene: TRBV6-5; abundance: .; j_gene: TRBJ2-3
CDR3nt: TGTGCCAGCAGCGTTGGACTAGCGGACTACAATGAGCAGTTCTTC; CDR3aa: CASSVGLADYNEQFF; d_gene: TRBD2; v_gene: TRBV9; abundance: .; j_gene: TRBJ2-1
CDR3nt: TGCGCCAGCAGGGGGACTAGCGGCCCCTACGAGCAGTACTTC; CDR3aa: CASRGTSGPYEQYF; d_gene: TRBD2; v_gene: TRBV10-2; abundance: .; j_gene: TRBJ2-7
CDR3nt: TGTGCCAGCTCACCAACTGGTTACGAGCAGTACTTC; CDR3aa: CASSPTGYEQYF; d_gene: .; v_gene: TRBV18; abundance: .; j_gene: TRBJ2-7
CDR3nt: TGTGCCAGCAGACAGGGGGCGGAAGAGCAGTACTTC; CDR3aa: CASRQGAEEQYF; d_gene: TRBD1; v_gene: TRBV6-6; abundance: .; j_gene: TRBJ2-7
CDR3nt: TGTGCCAGTAGTATAGATTTGGCCCTCGGGGCAGATACGCAGTATTTT; CDR3aa: CASSIDLALGADTQYF; d_gene: .; v_gene: TRBV19; abundance: .; j_gene: TRBJ2-3
CDR3nt: TGTGCCAGCTCACCTCAACAGGGGTTGAACACTGAAGCTTTCTTT; CDR3aa: CASSPQQGLNTEAFF; d_gene: TRBD1; v_gene: TRBV18; abundance: .; j_gene: TRBJ1-1
CDR3nt: TGCGCCAGTCGCCCTAGGGAGGGAGGGTTGACCGGGGAGCTGTTTTTT; CDR3aa: CASRPREGGLTGELFF; d_gene: TRBD2; v_gene: TRBV4-1; abundance: .; j_gene: TRBJ2-2
CDR3nt: TGCGCCAGCAGCCGTATCTCTGGGGCCAACGTCCTGACTTTC; CDR3aa: CASSRISGANVLTF; d_gene: .; v_gene: TRBV4-1; abundance: .; j_gene: TRBJ2-6
CDR3nt: TGTGCCGTCTCGTCGGCGGCCCACGAGCAGTACTTC; CDR3aa: CAVSSAAHEQYF; d_gene: .; v_gene: TRBV10-3; abundance: .; j_gene: TRBJ2-7
CDR3nt: TGTGCCAGCAGCTTAGGCAGGAACACTGAAGCTTTCTTT; CDR3aa: CASSLGRNTEAFF; d_gene: .; v_gene: TRBV7-3; abundance: .; j_gene: TRBJ1-1
CDR3nt: TGTGCCAGCAGCTTACCTCGGGGCACTGAAGCTTTCTTT; CDR3aa: CASSLPRGTEAFF; d_gene: .; v_gene: TRBV11-2; abundance: .; j_gene: TRBJ1-1
CDR3nt: TGTGCCAGCAGTCGGCGACTAGCGGTCCACCAAGAGACCCAGTACTTC; CDR3aa: CASSRRLAVHQETQYF; d_gene: TRBD2; v_gene: TRBV11-2; abundance: .; j_gene: TRBJ2-5
CDR3nt: TGTGCCAGTAGGAGGACAGGGAGTACCTACGAGCAGTACTTC; CDR3aa: CASRRTGSTYEQYF; d_gene: TRBD1; v_gene: TRBV19; abundance: .; j_gene: TRBJ2-7
CDR3nt: TGTGCCAGCAGTTTGACTAGCGGGAGTTACGAGACCCAGTACTTC; CDR3aa: CASSLTSGSYETQYF; d_gene: TRBD2; v_gene: TRBV6-1; abundance: .; j_gene: TRBJ2-5
CDR3nt: TGTGCCAGCAGAGGCAGCGGGAGGGCGCGGGAGCAGTACTTC; CDR3aa: CASRGSGRAREQYF; d_gene: TRBD2; v_gene: TRBV5-6; abundance: .; j_gene: TRBJ2-7
CDR3nt: TGTGCCAGCAGTCCTAGATCATTTGTATCCTACGAGCAGTACTTC; CDR3aa: CASSPRSFVSYEQYF; d_gene: .; v_gene: TRBV27; abundance: .; j_gene: TRBJ2-7
CDR3nt: TGTGCCAGCAGCGTAGGAGTCTCTTATTCCTACAATGAGCAGTTCTTC; CDR3aa: CASSVGVSYSYNEQFF; d_gene: .; v_gene: TRBV9; abundance: .; j_gene: TRBJ2-1
CDR3nt: TGTGCCAGCAGCGTATTAGCGGGATATGGTGAGCAGTTCTTC; CDR3aa: CASSVLAGYGEQFF; d_gene: TRBD2; v_gene: TRBV9; abundance: .; j_gene: TRBJ2-1
CDR3nt: TGTGCCAGCTCATCCCCGACAGGACTCACCGGGGAGCTGTTTTTT; CDR3aa: CASSSPTGLTGELFF; d_gene: .; v_gene: TRBV18; abundance: .; j_gene: TRBJ2-2
CDR3nt: TGTGCCAGCAGCTCGCAGGGACAGTCCTGTTTC; CDR3aa: CASSSQGQSCF; d_gene: TRBD1; v_gene: TRBV11-2; abundance: .; j_gene: TRBJ2-7
CDR3nt: TGTGCCAGCAGCCCTGTCTGGGCAGCTACTAATGAAAAACTGTTTTTT; CDR3aa: CASSPVWAATNEKLFF; d_gene: .; v_gene: TRBV27; abundance: once; j_gene: TRBJ1-4
CDR3nt: TGCGCCAGCAGCTTGCAGGGGCGTCGAGAAGAGACCCAGTACTTC; CDR3aa: CASSLQGRREETQYF; d_gene: .; v_gene: TRBV5-1; abundance: .; j_gene: TRBJ2-5
CDR3nt: TGTGCCAGCAGTTACTCCACAGGTTCTAGCACAGATACGCAGTATTTT; CDR3aa: CASSYSTGSSTDTQYF; d_gene: .; v_gene: TRBV6-5; abundance: .; j_gene: TRBJ2-3
CDR3nt: TGTGCCAGCCGACAGGGGGAGGTGGACTATGGCTACACCTTC; CDR3aa: CASRQGEVDYGYTF; d_gene: TRBD1; v_gene: TRBV19; abundance: .; j_gene: TRBJ1-2
CDR3nt: TGTGCCACCAGCAGCAGGATCGATGGCTACACCTTC; CDR3aa: CATSSRIDGYTF; d_gene: .; v_gene: TRBV6-1; abundance: .; j_gene: TRBJ1-2
CDR3nt: TGTGCCAGCAGCGTATGGCCCGGGCGGGGGGATACAGAGACCCAGTACTTC; CDR3aa: CASSVWPGRGDTETQYF; d_gene: TRBD2; v_gene: TRBV9; abundance: .; j_gene: TRBJ2-5
CDR3nt: TGTGCCAGCAGTGAGAATGGAGGATATGGCTACACCTTC; CDR3aa: CASSENGGYGYTF; d_gene: .; v_gene: TRBV2; abundance: .; j_gene: TRBJ1-2
CDR3nt: TGTGCCAGCAGCTTGAATTCACGGGGAGCTTTCTTT; CDR3aa: CASSLNSRGAFF; d_gene: .; v_gene: TRBV5-6; abundance: .; j_gene: TRBJ1-1